Listed here are 3 T cell receptor beta chains from one sample, sequenced in a study of T cell responses to AZD1222 COVID-19 vaccine. The assay was immunoSEQ multiplex PCR, and TCRdb's table has in-frame clones only and misses some. This table holds 75,000 to 100,000 clones, about 88% found once. Sequenced material: peripheral blood, taken on day 0 of AZD1222 vaccination. Receptor source: an adult in good health.

The J gene is TRBJ2-2, the V gene TRBV11-2; TRBD1 aligns across 8 bases. The CDR3 loop spans 16 amino acids. V trimming: 6 bases; J trimming: 3 bases; junction bases outside the gene matches: 9. CDR1 is SGHAT and CDR2 is FQNNGV in the germline V gene. CDR3 coding DNA: TGTGCCAGCAGGAGGAACGACAGGGGAGACACCGGGGAGCTGTTTTTT. Residues: CASRRNDRGDTGELFF.

The chain employs TRBV5-1 and TRBJ2-5; TRBD2 matches at 9 bases. Unmatched junction bases numbered 8, after V lost 0 bases and J lost 5 bases. This CDR3 has 16 residues. Germline V gives CDR1 SGHRS, CDR2 YFSETQ. The DNA for the CDR3 is TGCGCCAGCAGCTTGGGGGCAGCGGGAGGCGGGGAGACCCAGTACTTC. Amino acid sequence: CASSLGAAGGGETQYF. Combining the CDR3 with reference TRBV5-1 and TRBJ2-5 gives the whole variable domain KAGVTQTPRYLIKTRGQQVTLSCSPISGHRSVSWYQQTPGQGLQFLFEYFSETQRNKGNFPGRFSGRQFSNSRSEMNVSTLELGDSALYLCASSLGAAGGGETQYFGPGTRLLVL.

This CDR3 is CASSQDLGSLNTEAFF. The CDR3 DNA reads as TGTGCCAGCAGCCAAGATCTCGGCTCACTTAACACTGAAGCTTTCTTT. The chain combines TRBV14 with TRBJ1-1; D is unclear. This CDR3 region has 16 residues. CDR1 is SGHDN and CDR2 is FVKESK in the germline V gene. Between the trimmed V and J ends, which lost 0 bases and 2 bases, there was a span of 13 bases.